This T cell receptor (beta chain) was identified during a study of blood T cell repertoires in COVID-19. Study information: Material from acute and convalescent COVID-19 was sourced from the United States, Italy and Spain. Nucleic acid was either cDNA or gDNA, and it came from T cells, B-cell-depleted T cells, or PBMCs.

Enrollment of patients from Seattle took place during active infection, with longitudinal follow-up. This clone was detected only once. In the original analysis: How many nucleated cells were present was estimated from reference gene primer amplification. TCRdb's table, derived via immunoSEQ multiplex PCR, lists solely in-frame clones and lacks some. Clone size and the V and J calls come from that table; the DNA yielded D and trimming. The table lists under 150,000 clones, 75% to 90% of them singletons. Trimming removed 1 base from V and 3 bases from J, with 12 bases in between. The CDR3 consists of 15 residues. Per germline, CDR1 SGHRS and CDR2 YFSETQ.

The V gene is TRBV5-1, the J gene TRBJ2-3; weak D call: TRBD1 (6 bases). This clonotype originated in a woman in her sixties with COVID-19, enrolled during active disease. Sequenced sample: peripheral blood. The CDR3 reads CASSLSGGATDTQYF. CDR3 DNA sequence: TGCGCCAGCAGCTTGTCTGGGGGCGCAACAGATACGCAGTATTTT.